These 22 T cell receptor beta chains were sequenced from one sample in a study of T-cell memory formation after mild COVID-19. TCRdb redid the calling of the 5' RACE reads with MiXCR, one entry per CDR3 protein. The sample carries about 560,000 distinct CDR3 sequences, approximately 15% recorded once. Sequencing was done on a sample of PBMCs or a T cell subset sorted from them (not recorded which). The receptors derive from an adult woman who had mild COVID-19 (a few samples of this study predate the infection). Cell type and time point are not known.

This clonotype was recorded a few times. The V call is TRBV13, the J call TRBJ1-2; the D gene is possibly TRBD1 (6 bases). The germline CDR1 and CDR2 sequences are PRHDT and FYEKMQ (reference sequence). The CDR3 covers 17 residues. The V end lost 0 bases, the J end lost 5 bases, and 19 bases lay between the germline ends. The CDR3 reads CASSLGTWTEGLYGYTF. CDR3 DNA sequence: TGTGCCAGCAGCTTAGGAACTTGGACAGAGGGATTGTATGGCTACACCTTC. Combining the CDR3 with reference TRBV13 and TRBJ1-2 gives the whole variable domain AAGVIQSPRHLIKEKRETATLKCYPIPRHDTVYWYQQGPGQDPQFLISFYEKMQSDKGSIPDRFSAQQFSDYHSELNMSSLELGDSALYFCASSLGTWTEGLYGYTFGSGTRLTVV.

The V gene is TRBV4-3, the J gene TRBJ2-7; D might be TRBD1 or TRBD2, each matching 5 bases. Germline V gene lookup returns CDR1 LGHNA and CDR2 YSLEER. V lost 0 bases and J lost 2, with 11 bases in between. The CDR3 totals 15 residues. CDR3 in DNA: TGCGCCAGCAGCCAAGATCGGCAGGGACCCTACGAGCAGTACTTC. Protein sequence: CASSQDRQGPYEQYF.

This clonotype was seen only a few times. J is TRBJ1-2 and V is TRBV5-1; D is undetermined. The CDR3 runs to 13 residues. Deletions cut 0 bases from V and 6 bases from J, with 9 bases between. CDR1 and CDR2 (germline): SGHRS, YFSETQ. As DNA, the CDR3 is TGCGCCAGCAGCTTGGCTGCGAGGGATGGCTACACCTTC. Translation: CASSLAARDGYTF.

This clonotype was found a few times. The chain employs TRBV4-2 and TRBJ2-4; 7 bases align to TRBD2. CDR1 LGHNA and CDR2 YNFKEQ come from the germline V gene. V was clipped by 0 bases and J by 0 bases; unmatched bases: 5. This CDR3 is 17 amino acids long. CDR3 DNA: TGTGCCAGCAGCCAAGATCAGAGCGGGGTAGCCAAAAACATTCAGTACTTC. Translated: CASSQDQSGVAKNIQYF.

The rearrangement joins TRBV6-1 to TRBJ1-1; perhaps TRBD1 as D (6 bases). Between the trimmed V and J ends, which lost 0 bases and 4 bases, there was a span of 12 bases. The germline CDR1 and CDR2 sequences are MNHNS and SASEGT. The CDR3 contains 15 residues. The CDR3 region is CASSEAGTGSTEAFF. The CDR3 nucleotides read TGTGCCAGCAGTGAAGCGGGAACAGGGAGCACTGAAGCTTTCTTT.

This clonotype was observed a few times. The chain has TRBV7-8 and TRBJ2-1; D is undetermined. This CDR3 is built from 12 residues. In germline, CDR1 is SGHVS, CDR2 FQNEAQ. Between the trimmed V and J ends, which lost 1 base and 15 bases, there was a span of 13 bases. Here the CDR3 reads CASSLVLSQPFF. DNA for the CDR3: TGTGCCAGCAGCTTAGTTCTGTCGCAGCCGTTCTTC.

CDR3 in DNA: TGCGCCAGCAGCTGGGGGCAGCGGGGGGCCCAAGAGACCCAGTACTTC. Translated, it gives CASSWGQRGAQETQYF. The genes are TRBV4-1 and TRBJ2-5; 9 bases map to TRBD2. The ends lost 5 bases at V and 1 base at J; junction bases unmatched: 8. Germline V gene lookup returns CDR1 MGHRA and CDR2 YSYEKL. The CDR3 is made up of 16 amino acids.

This chain links TRBV12-3 or TRBV12-4 with TRBJ2-2; D assignment may be TRBD1 or TRBD2 (6 bases each). V shed 3 bases and J shed 1 base, with 18 bases lying between them. The CDR3 spans 18 residues. As DNA, the CDR3 is TGTGCCAGCAGTTTCGACGCAGGGGTAGCGGTGAACACCGGGGAGCTGTTTTTT. Encoded protein: CASSFDAGVAVNTGELFF.

The CDR3 DNA is TGCAGTGCTCCGAGAGGGTGGGAGACCCAGTACTTC. Translating it yields CSAPRGWETQYF. The chain links TRBV20-1 to TRBJ2-5, with D tentatively TRBD2 (5 bases). Germline values: CDR1 DFQATT, CDR2 SNEGSKA (reference sequence). The ends were cut back, 5 bases at V and 5 bases at J, with 12 bases in the middle. The length of the CDR3 is 12 residues.

The CDR3 DNA sequence: TGCAGTGCTAGAGTAGGGATCGAGCAGTACTTC. Its translation: CSARVGIEQYF. J is TRBJ2-7 and V is TRBV20-1; D remains ambiguous. The CDR3 covers 11 residues. The V gene lost 1 base and the J gene lost 6 bases, with 7 bases spanning the gap. Germline loops: CDR1 DFQATT, CDR2 SNEGSKA (reference sequence).

The chain combines TRBV12-3 or TRBV12-4 with TRBJ2-3, with 12 positions matching TRBD2. V lost 5 bases and J lost 6; bases outside the gene matches: 18. The CDR3 consists of 19 residues. In DNA, the CDR3 is TGTGCCAGCAGTCCCCTCCGTGGGCTAGCGGGGGGGGGTGTTGATACGCAGTATTTT. It yields the protein CASSPLRGLAGGGVDTQYF.

This clonotype has just a few counts. This chain links TRBV4-2 with TRBJ2-5; 8 nucleotides line up with TRBD2. Germline CDR1 LGHNA, CDR2 YNFKEQ. The trim removed 6 bases at V and 1 base at J, leaving 10 bases unmatched. The CDR3 has 16 residues. CDR3 nucleotides: TGTGCCAGCAGAAAAGCGGGGGATGCCCCCCAAGAGACCCAGTACTTC. Protein sequence: CASRKAGDAPQETQYF.

Regarding this clonotype: One end of the junction does not line up with germline, which may come from a read error. V is TRBV9 and J is TRBJ1-6, with 7 bases identical to TRBD1. Looked up from germline, CDR1 is SGDLS and CDR2 is YYNGEE. The CDR3 is 17 residues long. CDR3: CASSELQGGLYNSPLHF. DNA of the CDR3: TGTGCCAGCAGCGAACTCCAGGGGGGACTTTATAATTCACCACTCCACTTT.

This chain connects TRBV4-1 to TRBJ2-3; D unclear. The CDR3 extends over 15 amino acids. Trimming cost V 2 bases and J 0 bases, with 9 bases left between them. Germline CDR1 and CDR2: MGHRA and YSYEKL. CDR3 in DNA: TGCGCCAGCAGCCAAAGGAACCCTAGCACAGATACGCAGTATTTT. As protein: CASSQRNPSTDTQYF.

CDR3 region: CAWSEGITNTEAFF. CDR3 nucleotides: TGTGCCTGGAGTGAGGGGATCACAAACACTGAAGCTTTCTTT. The chain is built from TRBV30 and TRBJ1-1; possible D gene TRBD1, 5 bases. The CDR3 is made up of 14 amino acids. Germline V CDR1 and CDR2: GTSNPN, SVGIG (reference sequence). V was trimmed by 1 base and J by 2 bases, leaving 11 bases between them. Full variable domain (remainder filled in from reference TRBV30 and TRBJ1-1): SQTIHQWPATLVQPVGSPLSLECTVEGTSNPNLYWYRQAAGRGLQLLFYSVGIGQISSEVPQNLSASRPQDRQFILSSKKLLLSDSGFYLCAWSEGITNTEAFFGQGTRLTVV.

This clonotype was counted a single time. This chain uses TRBV4-1 with TRBJ2-3, with unresolved D. CDR1 is MGHRA and CDR2 is YSYEKL in the germline V gene. V dropped 2 bases and J dropped 4 bases, with 4 bases sitting between them. The CDR3 length is 12 residues. CDR3 nucleotides: TGCGCCAGCAGCCAAAATTCAGATACGCAGTATTTT. Its translation: CASSQNSDTQYF.

Only a few counts were recorded for this clonotype. The chain links TRBV7-2 to TRBJ1-2, with D possibly being TRBD1 (5 bases). Per germline, CDR1 SGHTA and CDR2 FQGNSA. The CDR3 covers 15 residues. V was clipped by 4 bases and J by 4 bases, with 16 bases between them. CDR3 sequence: CASSSPQDSFYGYTF. Written as DNA, the CDR3 is TGTGCCAGCAGCTCTCCCCAAGACAGTTTCTATGGCTACACCTTC.

V and J are TRBV15 and TRBJ2-7; D is perhaps TRBD2 (7 bases). Per germline, CDR1 LNHNV and CDR2 YYDKDF (reference sequence). The CDR3 is 15 amino acids. V was pared by 3 bases and J by 0 bases, with 12 bases between. CDR3 DNA sequence: TGTGCCACCAGCAGGTCGGGGGGACACTCCTACGAGCAGTACTTC. Its translation: CATSRSGGHSYEQYF.

This clonotype came up a few times. The chain couples TRBV7-9 to TRBJ1-3, with D maybe TRBD1 (6 bases). Germline CDR1 and CDR2: SEHNR and FQNEAQ (reference sequence). This CDR3 contains 14 residues. The germline V and J ends were trimmed by 8 bases and 0 bases, with 11 bases remaining between them. The CDR3 spells CASHRGGSGNTIYF. The CDR3 nucleotides read TGTGCCAGCCATCGAGGGGGCTCTGGAAACACCATATATTTT.

This clonotype has just one count. The V and J genes are TRBV7-2 and TRBJ2-7; 9 nucleotides match TRBD1. V was clipped by 7 bases and J by 3 bases; unmatched bases: 10. CDR3 length: 15 amino acids. Per the germline V gene, CDR1 is SGHTA and CDR2 is FQGNSA. The CDR3 DNA sequence: TGTGCCAGCAACACGGACAGGGGCCCCAACTACGAGCAGTACTTC. This sequence encodes CASNTDRGPNYEQYF.

This chain joins TRBV7-9 and TRBJ2-5, with 8 positions matching TRBD1. With V trimmed by 1 base and J by 4 bases, 5 bases remained unmatched. The CDR3 is 15 residues long. Germline loops: CDR1 SEHNR, CDR2 FQNEAQ (reference sequence). The chain's CDR3 is CASSLVGQGAETQYF. The CDR3 DNA sequence: TGTGCCAGCAGCTTAGTCGGGCAGGGGGCAGAGACCCAGTACTTC. Drawing the rest from reference TRBV7-9 and TRBJ2-5, the complete variable domain is DTGVSQNPRHKITKRGQNVTFRCDPISEHNRLYWYRQTLGQGPEFLTYFQNEAQLEKSRLLSDRFSAERPKGSFSTLEIQRTEQGDSAMYLCASSLVGQGAETQYFGPGTRLLVL.

This clonotype was detected only a few times. This chain connects TRBV4-1 to TRBJ2-1; a weak D match, TRBD1 (5 bases). Germline V CDR1 and CDR2: MGHRA, YSYEKL. There are 16 residues in the CDR3. Trimming took off 1 base at V and 3 bases at J, with 13 bases between the two ends. The DNA of the CDR3 is TGCGCCAGCAGCCAAGTAGCCGGCCAGGGCTACAATGAGCAGTTCTTC. Its translation is CASSQVAGQGYNEQFF.